The rows below give T cell receptor beta chains drawn from one sample of a study of response to subunit inactivated influenza vaccine. Using its own MiXCR run on the RT-PCR reads, TCRdb lists one record per CDR3 protein. The sample carries some 800,000 distinct CDR3 sequences, roughly 20% recorded once. The sequences come from PBMCs from blood, collected 5 to 6 days after vaccination. Receptors originate from a man aged 50-59 years who received an inactivated influenza vaccine. Each CDR3 is given with its conserved first and last residue. The D gene is left open where the match is weak. Part of the rows lack a size; the others show once, few, many or a class for expanded clones.

J: TRBJ2-1; V: TRBV20-1; size: many; D: NA; DNA: TGCAGTGCTAGCCCCGACCATGAGCAGTTCTTC; CDR3: CSASPDHEQFF
J: TRBJ1-5; V: TRBV4-3; size: few; D: TRBD1; DNA: TGCGCCAGCAGCCAAGGGTTGGGACAGGGGGCGCCGGGCGGCAATCAGCCCCAGCATTTT; CDR3: CASSQGLGQGAPGGNQPQHF
J: TRBJ1-6; V: TRBV3-1; size: NA; D: TRBD1; DNA: TGTGCCAGCAGCCCGTACAGGGGCACTAATTCACCCCTCCACTTT; CDR3: CASSPYRGTNSPLHF
J: TRBJ2-2; V: TRBV6-5; size: NA; D: NA; DNA: TGTGCCAGCAGTTTAGGTCGGCTACCCGGGGAGCTGTTTTTT; CDR3: CASSLGRLPGELFF
J: TRBJ2-7; V: TRBV11-2; size: few; D: TRBD1; DNA: TGTGCCAGCAGCTTAGCCGGACAGGGTTACTCCTACGAGCAGTACTTC; CDR3: CASSLAGQGYSYEQYF
J: TRBJ2-1; V: TRBV7-2; size: NA; D: TRBD2; DNA: TGTGCCAGCAGCAAAAGCGGGAGGGCCCACAATGAGCAGTTCTTC; CDR3: CASSKSGRAHNEQFF
J: TRBJ2-5; V: TRBV5-1; size: NA; D: NA; DNA: TGCGCCAGCAGCTTGGCGGGGGCGGACCGGGAGACCCAGTACTTC; CDR3: CASSLAGADRETQYF
J: TRBJ2-7; V: TRBV6-1; size: NA; D: TRBD1; DNA: TGTGCCAGCCAAACCGACAGGGGGCCTCTCTACGAGCAGTACTTC; CDR3: CASQTDRGPLYEQYF
J: TRBJ1-5; V: TRBV4-3; size: NA; D: NA; DNA: TGCGCCAGCAGCCAAGATCGGTCCGTCCAGCCCCAGCATTTT; CDR3: CASSQDRSVQPQHF
J: TRBJ2-3; V: TRBV24-1; size: NA; D: NA; DNA: TGTGCCACCAGGGAGGGGGATGCGACAGATACGCAGTATTTT; CDR3: CATREGDATDTQYF
J: TRBJ2-7; V: TRBV10-3; size: few; D: NA; DNA: TGTGCCATCAGTGAGTCCGGAAGCTCCTACGAGCAGTACTTC; CDR3: CAISESGSSYEQYF
J: TRBJ2-3; V: TRBV12-3/TRBV12-4; size: NA; D: NA; DNA: TGTGCCAGCAGCTCTATCGATACGCAGTATTTT; CDR3: CASSSIDTQYF
J: TRBJ2-1; V: TRBV7-2; size: NA; D: TRBD2; DNA: TGTGCCAGCAACGGACTAGCGTCCTACAATGAGCAGTTCTTC; CDR3: CASNGLASYNEQFF
J: TRBJ2-7; V: TRBV5-1; size: few; D: TRBD2; DNA: TGCGCCAGCAGCTCAGCTTTAGCGGGAGTATGGGAGCAGTACTTC; CDR3: CASSSALAGVWEQYF
J: TRBJ1-1; V: TRBV14; size: few; D: NA; DNA: TGTGCCAGCAGCCAAACGTTAGGGGACACTGAAGCTTTCTTT; CDR3: CASSQTLGDTEAFF
J: TRBJ1-2; V: TRBV27; size: few; D: TRBD1; DNA: TGTGCCAGCAGTTTAAGGACAGGGGTCGGCTACACCTTC; CDR3: CASSLRTGVGYTF
J: TRBJ2-7; V: TRBV7-2; size: NA; D: NA; DNA: TGTGCCAGCAGCCGAGCCGGCGGCCTGGGCCAGTACTTC; CDR3: CASSRAGGLGQYF
J: TRBJ2-5; V: TRBV6-1; size: few; D: NA; DNA: TGTGCCAGCAGTGAAGTGGGTGAGACCCAGTACTTC; CDR3: CASSEVGETQYF
J: TRBJ1-4; V: TRBV7-9; size: few; D: NA; DNA: TGTGCCAGCAGCTTATCGGGACGGTCTAATGAAAAACTGTTTTTT; CDR3: CASSLSGRSNEKLFF
J: TRBJ2-2; V: TRBV4-2; size: NA; D: TRBD1; DNA: TGTGCCAGCAGCCGAAACGCAGGGACAGGGGGGGTCGGGGAGCTGTTTTTT; CDR3: CASSRNAGTGGVGELFF
J: TRBJ1-4; V: TRBV20-1; size: NA; D: TRBD1; DNA: TGCAGTGCTAGAGGCACCGGGACAGGAAATGAAAAACTGTTTTTT; CDR3: CSARGTGTGNEKLFF
J: TRBJ1-1; V: TRBV18; size: NA; D: TRBD1; DNA: TGTGCCAGCTCACCACAGTCAGGGGGCGGCACTGAAGCTTTCTTT; CDR3: CASSPQSGGGTEAFF
J: TRBJ2-1; V: TRBV24-1; size: NA; D: NA; DNA: TGTGCCACCAGTGATCGAGGAGGGGCCTACAATGAGCAGTTCTTC; CDR3: CATSDRGGAYNEQFF
J: TRBJ2-5; V: TRBV24-1; size: many; D: TRBD1; DNA: TGTGCCACCAGTGATTTTAGGACAGGGCTAGAGACCCAGTACTTC; CDR3: CATSDFRTGLETQYF
J: TRBJ1-2; V: TRBV4-2; size: few; D: NA; DNA: TGTGCCAGCAGCCAAGTAGGGTCCGGGGGCTACACCTTC; CDR3: CASSQVGSGGYTF
J: TRBJ2-5; V: TRBV10-3; size: many; D: TRBD2; DNA: TGTGCCATCAGTGTGGGTAGCGGGGGAACCCAAGAGACCCAGTACTTC; CDR3: CAISVGSGGTQETQYF
J: TRBJ2-3; V: TRBV27; size: few; D: TRBD2; DNA: TGTGCCAGCAAAAGACTAGCGGGAGTAACTGGGACAGATACGCAGTATTTT; CDR3: CASKRLAGVTGTDTQYF
J: TRBJ1-1; V: TRBV2; size: few; D: NA; DNA: TGTGCCAGCAGTGGACGGATCATGAACACTGAAGCTTTCTTT; CDR3: CASSGRIMNTEAFF
J: TRBJ2-7; V: TRBV18; size: NA; D: NA; DNA: TGTGCCAGCTCACCAGGGGAAGGATACGAGCAGTACTTC; CDR3: CASSPGEGYEQYF
J: TRBJ2-1; V: TRBV29-1; size: few; D: TRBD2; DNA: TGCAGCGGGGGTGCTGGGAGGGCCCTATATGAGCAGTTCTTC; CDR3: CSGGAGRALYEQFF
J: TRBJ1-1; V: TRBV7-2; size: NA; D: NA; DNA: TGTGCCAGCAGCCCCACCGGCAGAACGATGAACACTGAAGCTTTCTTT; CDR3: CASSPTGRTMNTEAFF
J: TRBJ2-7; V: TRBV6-5; size: many; D: TRBD1; DNA: TGTGCCAGCAGTTCCCAACAGTTGACAGGGAACGAGCAGTACTTC; CDR3: CASSSQQLTGNEQYF
J: TRBJ1-5; V: TRBV12-3/TRBV12-4; size: many; D: NA; DNA: TGTGCCAGCAGTTCCGCGGGCGTGAGCAATCAGCCCCAGCATTTT; CDR3: CASSSAGVSNQPQHF
J: TRBJ2-7; V: TRBV12-3/TRBV12-4; size: few; D: NA; DNA: TGTGCCAGCAGTCCAGAGGGACACCTGGGGTCCTACGAGCAGTACTTC; CDR3: CASSPEGHLGSYEQYF
J: TRBJ2-7; V: TRBV5-5; size: NA; D: NA; DNA: TGTGCCAGCAGCTTACTAACAGGGATTGTCGAGCAGTACTTC; CDR3: CASSLLTGIVEQYF
J: TRBJ2-7; V: TRBV6-1; size: NA; D: TRBD2; DNA: TGTGCCAGCACTGGACTAGCGGGGCTTGAGGAGCAGTACTTC; CDR3: CASTGLAGLEEQYF
J: TRBJ2-5; V: TRBV7-8; size: NA; D: TRBD2; DNA: TGTGCCAGCAGCCAACCTCCTTCGACTAGCGGGAAAGAGACCCAGTACTTC; CDR3: CASSQPPSTSGKETQYF
J: TRBJ2-1; V: TRBV5-1; size: few; D: NA; DNA: TGCGCCAGCAGCTCGGACGGCCGAGATGAGCAGTTCTTC; CDR3: CASSSDGRDEQFF
J: TRBJ2-5; V: TRBV20-1; size: NA; D: NA; DNA: TGCAGTGCTACATCCGGGGCCCAAGAGACCCAGTACTTC; CDR3: CSATSGAQETQYF
J: TRBJ2-1; V: TRBV4-3; size: NA; D: NA; DNA: TGCGCCAGCAGCCAAGTGTTGGGCAGCGCGGAGGAATCCTACAATGAGCAGTTCTTC; CDR3: CASSQVLGSAEESYNEQFF
J: TRBJ2-1; V: TRBV7-9; size: NA; D: TRBD1; DNA: TGTGCCAGCAGCACAGGGGCGTCCTACAATGAGCAGTTCTTC; CDR3: CASSTGASYNEQFF
J: TRBJ2-3; V: TRBV5-1; size: few; D: TRBD2; DNA: TGCGCCAGCAGCTTGGCCGGCAGCGGGAGACAGGATACGCAGTATTTT; CDR3: CASSLAGSGRQDTQYF
J: TRBJ2-2; V: TRBV5-6; size: few; D: NA; DNA: TGTGCCAGCAGCTTGCTCGTAACGAACACCGGGGAGCTGTTTTTT; CDR3: CASSLLVTNTGELFF
J: TRBJ2-4; V: TRBV12-3/TRBV12-4; size: NA; D: NA; DNA: TGTGCCAGCAGTTTAGGACTTCCTAGGGTCAAAAACATTCAGTACTTC; CDR3: CASSLGLPRVKNIQYF
J: TRBJ2-1; V: TRBV20-1; size: once; D: NA; DNA: TGCAGTGCTAGAGGAAGGGGTTTGGGATACAATGAGCAGTTCTTC; CDR3: CSARGRGLGYNEQFF
J: TRBJ2-7; V: TRBV12-3/TRBV12-4; size: many; D: NA; DNA: TGTGCCAGCACCCGGGACGGTCCCTACGAGCAGTACTTC; CDR3: CASTRDGPYEQYF
J: TRBJ2-5; V: TRBV20-1; size: NA; D: TRBD2; DNA: TGCAGTGCTAGAGCGGGAGGGCCTTTCCAAGAGACCCAGTACTTC; CDR3: CSARAGGPFQETQYF
J: TRBJ2-5; V: TRBV6-2/TRBV6-3; size: NA; D: TRBD2; DNA: TGTGCCAGCAGTTACTCGAGGAGCACGGGGGGGCGAGAGACCCAGTACTTC; CDR3: CASSYSRSTGGRETQYF
J: TRBJ1-4; V: TRBV15; size: NA; D: NA; DNA: TGTGCCACCAGCAGAGAGGTGACAACTCGTAATGAAAAACTGTTTTTT; CDR3: CATSREVTTRNEKLFF
J: TRBJ2-7; V: TRBV20-1; size: many; D: NA; DNA: TGCAGTGTTGAGGGTAGCGAGAGCTTCTACGAGCAGTACTTC; CDR3: CSVEGSESFYEQYF
J: TRBJ2-7; V: TRBV6-1; size: NA; D: TRBD2; DNA: TGTGCCAGCAGAACCGTAGCGGGGGGAACCTACGAGCAGTACTTC; CDR3: CASRTVAGGTYEQYF
J: TRBJ2-1; V: TRBV6-5; size: NA; D: NA; DNA: TGTGCCAGCAGTTACAACTACAATGAGCAGTTCTTC; CDR3: CASSYNYNEQFF
J: TRBJ2-7; V: TRBV20-1; size: NA; D: NA; DNA: TGCAGTGCTCCGACGGGAGTTACCTACGAGCAGTACTTC; CDR3: CSAPTGVTYEQYF
J: TRBJ2-3; V: TRBV28; size: NA; D: NA; DNA: TGTGCCAGCAGTTTATTCACCACCCGAAGCACAGATACGCAGTATTTT; CDR3: CASSLFTTRSTDTQYF
J: TRBJ2-7; V: TRBV27; size: few; D: TRBD2; DNA: TGTGCCAGCAGCCCCGGGACTAGGGGCTACGAGCAGTACTTC; CDR3: CASSPGTRGYEQYF
J: TRBJ1-1; V: TRBV5-1; size: NA; D: NA; DNA: TGCGCCAGCAGCTTGGGGGGGGCGCGGGACACTGAAGCTTTCTTT; CDR3: CASSLGGARDTEAFF